This T cell receptor (beta chain) was obtained from a study of blood T cell repertoires in COVID-19. Background on the study: Nucleic acid was either cDNA or gDNA, and it came from T cells, B-cell-depleted T cells, or PBMCs.

Under the authors' procedure: Estimation of nucleated cell counts relied on the amplification of reference gene primers. Sequenced by immunoSEQ multiplex PCR; TCRdb stores in-frame clones only, minus some. V, J and clone size are those of that table, while D and trimming were read from the DNA. This sample yields about 60,000 clones, of which roughly 76% are seen a single time; approximately 20% belongs to the top ten. Specimen: peripheral blood. The sequence was obtained from a man aged 50 or older with active or convalescent COVID-19.

In DNA form, the CDR3 reads TGCGCCAGCAGTGACCTGGGACTAGCGGGAGTTTCGCGTGAGCAGTTCTTC. Translating it yields CASSDLGLAGVSREQFF. The chain joins TRBV10-2 to TRBJ2-1, with 14 bases fitting TRBD2. Germline V gives CDR1 WSHSY, CDR2 SAAADI. The CDR3 has 17 residues. V was pared by 3 bases and J by 9 bases, with 10 bases of the junction left unmatched.